The present T cell receptor (beta chain) was sequenced within a study of post-analysis software for immune sequencing data. Study information: Several disease courses (relapsing-remitting, secondary progressive and progressive-relapsing) of multiple sclerosis were included.

A word on this clonotype: Its cognate antigen is unknown. Germline is not matched at one junction end, which may reflect a read error.

The CDR3 is 16 amino acids. Per the germline V gene, CDR1 is SGDLS and CDR2 is YYNGEE. Study-wide results and caveats: TRBV5-6, TRBV5-1 and TRBV20-1 were among several TRBV segments more frequent in patients than controls.

The TCR beta cDNA libraries contained unique molecular identifiers. Yield was around 500,000 cDNA molecules from roughly 0.93 to 9.6 million T cells. MiXCR was run by TCRdb on the PCR reads, yielding one entry per CDR3 protein. The data show approximately 690,000 distinct CDR3 sequences, with 59% seen just once and approximately 10% held by the top ten. This receptor was identified in a girl aged 2-10 years with multiple sclerosis. Input material: blood. The chain carries TRBV9 and TRBJ2-1, with D perhaps matching TRBD2 (6 bases). CDR3 sequence: CASSVDAAGSYNGQFF. The CDR3 DNA sequence: TGTGCCAGCAGCGTAGACGCAGCGGGTAGCTACAATGGGCAGTTCTTC.